The table lists the clone carrying this T cell receptor (beta chain) with a few counts. Each CDR3 protein is one row after TCRdb ran MiXCR on the 5' RACE reads. The repertoire holds nearly 350,000 distinct CDR3 sequences, under 15% seen once, with 20% to 25% in the top ten. The sample comes from a study of T-cell memory formation after mild COVID-19. V shed 4 bases and J shed 0 bases, with 3 bases lying between them. The CDR3 contains 12 residues. CDR1 and CDR2 from the germline V gene are DFQATT and SNEGSKA (reference sequence). The receptor was isolated from a man in his late teens or twenties who had mild COVID-19 (a few samples of this study predate the infection). Cell type and time point are not known. The chain employs TRBV20-1 and TRBJ2-2; no firm D call. The specimen was PBMCs or a T cell subset sorted from them (not recorded which). CDR3 in DNA: TGCAGTGCTACCGCGAACACCGGGGAGCTGTTTTTT. Encoded protein: CSATANTGELFF.